This T cell receptor beta chain is from a study of T cell clusters in autoimmune cytopenias. Study details: A median of approximately 50,000 TRB reads per sample yielded a median around 2,500 distinct clonotypes.

One tube held mixed TRB-A and TRB-B primer pools for touch-down PCR. TCRdb reanalyzed the multiplex PCR reads and collapses them to one entry per CDR3 protein, without DNA. The repertoire table contains roughly 5,500 distinct CDR3 sequences. This clonotype registers medium-sized (0.01 to 0.1%) by frequency. TRB amplification used 250 ng of peripheral blood genomic DNA. These same records also appear under a second study, on T cell repertoires in aging, cancer and after chemotherapy. As that study records: In healthy donors, age-related TCR diversity loss mainly reflected lost richness. These repertoire data do not allow conclusions about immunological memory after chemotherapy.

The sample consisted of peripheral blood. The TCR originated in a human donor in good health.

The CDR3 region is CSVGNRDNEKLFF. The chain employs TRBV29-1 and TRBJ1-4. Germline CDR1 is SQVTM and CDR2 is ANQGSEA. The CDR3 consists of 13 residues.